This T cell receptor beta chain was captured by sequencing in a study of somatic mutations in cytotoxic T cells in rheumatoid arthritis. The length of the CDR3 is 13 residues. In germline, CDR1 is SQVTM, CDR2 ANQGSEA. Profiled with immunoSEQ multiplex PCR; TCRdb holds only in-frame clones, not every one. This table has around 6,800 clones, 74% appearing once. The chain has TRBV29-1 and TRBJ2-5; D might be TRBD1 or TRBD2, each matching 6 bases. The J call is doubtful: the DNA matches TRBJ2-7 better. This TCR came from an adult with rheumatoid arthritis. The specimen sequenced was CD8+ T cells sorted from blood. The CDR3 DNA sequence: TGCAGCGTTGTGTGGGGGGCATGGGGCGAGCAGTACTTC. It codes for CSVVWGAWGEQYF.